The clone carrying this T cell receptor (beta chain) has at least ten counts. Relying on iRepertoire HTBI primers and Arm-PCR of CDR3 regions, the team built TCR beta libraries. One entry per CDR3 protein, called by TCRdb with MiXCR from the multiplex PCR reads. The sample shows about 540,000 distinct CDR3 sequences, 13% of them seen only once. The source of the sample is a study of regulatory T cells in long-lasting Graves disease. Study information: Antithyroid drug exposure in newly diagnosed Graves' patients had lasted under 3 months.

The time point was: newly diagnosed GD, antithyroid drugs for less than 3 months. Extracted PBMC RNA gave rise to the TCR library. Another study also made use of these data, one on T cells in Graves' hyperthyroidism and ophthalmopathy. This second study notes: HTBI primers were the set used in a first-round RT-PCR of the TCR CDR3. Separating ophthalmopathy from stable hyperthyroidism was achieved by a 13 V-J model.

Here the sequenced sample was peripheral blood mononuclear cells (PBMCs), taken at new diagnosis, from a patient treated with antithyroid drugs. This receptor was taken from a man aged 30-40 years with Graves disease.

The DNA for the CDR3 is TGTGCCAGCAGTGACGGGACAGGCATCCCAAACTACTATGGCTACACCTTC. Protein: CASSDGTGIPNYYGYTF. V and J are TRBV6-1 and TRBJ1-2; the match to TRBD1 covers 8 bases. Germline V CDR1 and CDR2: MNHNS, SASEGT. V lost 3 bases and J lost 3; bases outside the gene matches: 12. There are 17 residues in the CDR3.